The 5 T cell receptor beta chains below all came from one sample that was sequenced in a study of blood T cell repertoires in COVID-19. Produced via immunoSEQ multiplex PCR; TCRdb's table is partial and in-frame only. The sample lists 300,000 or so clones; approximately 86% were seen once. Sequencing was performed on PBMCs or T cells enriched from blood (not recorded which). All receptors come from a woman aged 40 to 50 with acute COVID-19.

J is TRBJ1-6 and V is TRBV4-1; 10 bases match TRBD1. V was pared by 4 bases and J by 10 bases, with 4 bases of the junction left unmatched. The CDR3 consists of 14 residues. CDR1 is MGHRA and CDR2 is YSYEKL in the germline V gene. CDR3: CASSPGTGESPLHF. The CDR3, as DNA: TGCGCCAGCAGCCCGGGGACAGGGGAATCACCCCTCCACTTT.

This chain joins TRBV19 and TRBJ1-1; D gene ambiguous. Trimming shortened V by 3 bases and J by 1 base, and 12 bases separated the two germline ends. This CDR3 comprises 15 residues. Looked up from germline, CDR1 is LNHDA and CDR2 is SQIVND (reference sequence). The CDR3 here is CASSMDRRGNTEAFF. The CDR3 nucleotides are TGTGCCAGTAGTATGGACCGACGGGGGAACACTGAAGCTTTCTTT. Full variable domain (missing parts from reference TRBV19 and TRBJ1-1): DGGITQSPKYLFRKEGQNVTLSCEQNLNHDAMYWYRQDPGQGLRLIYYSQIVNDFQKGDIAEGYSVSREKKESFPLTVTSAQKNPTAFYLCASSMDRRGNTEAFFGQGTRLTVV.

The chain links TRBV6-6 to TRBJ2-1; no firm D call. V lost 5 bases to trimming and J lost 3 bases, with 8 bases between them. Germline CDR1 is MNHNY and CDR2 is SVGAGI (reference sequence). This CDR3 spans 13 amino acids. In DNA form, the CDR3 reads TGTGCCAGCAGTCCAGGCGACTACAATGAGCAGTTCTTC. Encoded protein: CASSPGDYNEQFF.

V is TRBV7-9 and J is TRBJ1-1, with D uncertain. V lost 5 bases to trimming and J lost 1 base, with 11 bases between them. CDR1 is SEHNR and CDR2 is FQNEAQ in the germline V gene (reference sequence). CDR3 length equals 14 residues. The CDR3 loop is CASSRQTANTEAFF. CDR3 bases: TGTGCCAGCAGCCGTCAAACAGCGAACACTGAAGCTTTCTTT.

V is TRBV5-1 and J is TRBJ2-7; D is possibly TRBD1 (6 bases). Per germline, CDR1 SGHRS and CDR2 YFSETQ. The CDR3 consists of 15 residues. V was shortened by 0 bases and J by 2 bases, with 12 bases between the two germline ends. CDR3: CASSLAGQLTYEQYF. CDR3 coding DNA: TGCGCCAGCAGCTTGGCCGGACAGTTAACCTACGAGCAGTACTTC.